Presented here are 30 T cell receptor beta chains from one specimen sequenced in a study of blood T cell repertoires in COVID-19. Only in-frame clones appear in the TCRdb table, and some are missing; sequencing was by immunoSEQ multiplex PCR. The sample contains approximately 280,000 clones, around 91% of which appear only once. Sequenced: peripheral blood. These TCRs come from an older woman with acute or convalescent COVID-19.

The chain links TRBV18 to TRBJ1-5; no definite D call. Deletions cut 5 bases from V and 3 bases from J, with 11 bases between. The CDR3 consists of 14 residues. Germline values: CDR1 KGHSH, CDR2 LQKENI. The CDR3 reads CASSGDTYNQPQHF. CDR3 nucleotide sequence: TGTGCCAGCTCAGGCGACACTTACAATCAGCCCCAGCATTTT.

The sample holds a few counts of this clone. The CDR3 here is CASTPSMNTEAFF. CDR3 in DNA: TGTGCCAGCACCCCAAGCATGAACACTGAAGCTTTCTTT. This sequence joins TRBV11-2 and TRBJ1-1; no firm D call. The CDR3 has 13 amino acids. V was pared by 7 bases and J by 0 bases, with 9 bases between. The germline V gene encodes CDR1 SGHAT and CDR2 FQNNGV.

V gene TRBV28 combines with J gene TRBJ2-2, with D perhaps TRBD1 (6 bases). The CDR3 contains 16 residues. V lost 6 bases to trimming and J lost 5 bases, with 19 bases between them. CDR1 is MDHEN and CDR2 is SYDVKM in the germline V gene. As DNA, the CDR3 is TGTGCCAGCAGCCTTGGACAGCTCCTATTAACCGGGGAGCTGTTTTTT. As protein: CASSLGQLLLTGELFF.

In DNA form, the CDR3 reads TGTGCCAGTAGCGCTACTAGCGTGGGCTACAATGAGCAGTTCTTC. Protein: CASSATSVGYNEQFF. This rearrangement joins TRBV19 to TRBJ2-1; 7 bases align to TRBD2. V dropped 6 bases and J dropped 3; count of bases not matched to a gene: 8. Germline V gene data show CDR1 as LNHDA and CDR2 as SQIVND (reference sequence). This CDR3 is 15 amino acids long.

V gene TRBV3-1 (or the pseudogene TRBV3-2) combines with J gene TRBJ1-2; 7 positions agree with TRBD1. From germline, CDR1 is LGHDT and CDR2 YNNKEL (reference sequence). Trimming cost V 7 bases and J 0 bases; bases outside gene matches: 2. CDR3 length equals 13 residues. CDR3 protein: CASTGQTNYGYTF. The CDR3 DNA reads TGTGCCAGCACGGGACAGACTAACTATGGCTACACCTTC.

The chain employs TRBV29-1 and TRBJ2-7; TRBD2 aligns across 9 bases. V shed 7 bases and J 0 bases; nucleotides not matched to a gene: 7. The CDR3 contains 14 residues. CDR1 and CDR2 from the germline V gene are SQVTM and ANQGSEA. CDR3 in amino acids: CSGASGVSSYEQYF. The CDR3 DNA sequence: TGCAGCGGCGCTAGCGGGGTGAGCTCCTACGAGCAGTACTTC.

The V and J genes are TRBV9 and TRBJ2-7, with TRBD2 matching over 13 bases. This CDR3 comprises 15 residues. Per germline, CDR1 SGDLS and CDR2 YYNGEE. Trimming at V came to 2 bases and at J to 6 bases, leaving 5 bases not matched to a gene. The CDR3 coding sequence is TGTGCCAGCAGCGTCGGAGGGACTAGCGGGGTCGAGCAGTACTTC. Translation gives CASSVGGTSGVEQYF.

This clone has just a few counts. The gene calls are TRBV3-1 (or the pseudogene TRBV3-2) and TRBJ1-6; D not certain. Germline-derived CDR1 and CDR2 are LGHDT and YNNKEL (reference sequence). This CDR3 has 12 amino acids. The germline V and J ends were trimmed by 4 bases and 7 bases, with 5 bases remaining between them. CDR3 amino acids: CASSLLNSPLHF. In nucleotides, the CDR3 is TGTGCCAGCAGCCTTCTGAATTCACCCCTCCACTTT.

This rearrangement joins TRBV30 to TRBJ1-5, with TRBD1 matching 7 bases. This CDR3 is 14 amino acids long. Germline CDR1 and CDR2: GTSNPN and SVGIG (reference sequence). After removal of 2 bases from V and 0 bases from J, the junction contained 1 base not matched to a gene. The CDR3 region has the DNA TGTGCCTGGAGTAGGGACAGTAGCAATCAGCCCCAGCATTTT. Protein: CAWSRDSSNQPQHF.

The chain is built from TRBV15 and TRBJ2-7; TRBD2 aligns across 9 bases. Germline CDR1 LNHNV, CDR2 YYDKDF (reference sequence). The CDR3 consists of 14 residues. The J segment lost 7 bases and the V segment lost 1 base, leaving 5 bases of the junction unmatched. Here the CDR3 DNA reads TGTGCCACCAGCAGAGTAGCGGGAGACCTGGAGCAGTACTTC. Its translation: CATSRVAGDLEQYF.

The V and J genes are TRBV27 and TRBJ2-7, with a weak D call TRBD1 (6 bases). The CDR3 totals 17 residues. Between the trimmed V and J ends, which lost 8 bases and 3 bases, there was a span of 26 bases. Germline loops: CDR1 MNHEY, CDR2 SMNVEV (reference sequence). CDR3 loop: CASLPGTPTGTVYEQYF. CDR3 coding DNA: TGTGCCAGCCTACCCGGGACACCCACCGGGACCGTCTACGAGCAGTACTTC.

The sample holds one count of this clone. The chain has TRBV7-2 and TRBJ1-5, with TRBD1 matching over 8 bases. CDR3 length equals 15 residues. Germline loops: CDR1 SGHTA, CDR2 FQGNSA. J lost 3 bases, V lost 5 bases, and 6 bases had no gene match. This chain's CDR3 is CASSKDRANNQPQHF. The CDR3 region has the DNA TGTGCCAGCAGCAAGGACAGGGCAAACAATCAGCCCCAGCATTTT.

The CDR3 here is CASSPGRSGGQNEQFF. In DNA, the CDR3 is TGTGCCAGTAGCCCCGGGCGCTCAGGGGGGCAGAATGAGCAGTTCTTC. The chain combines TRBV19 with TRBJ2-1, with D perhaps TRBD1 (7 bases). The CDR3 sequence is 16 residues long. CDR1 is LNHDA, CDR2 SQIVND, per germline (reference sequence). V dropped 6 bases and J dropped 7 bases, with 22 bases sitting between them.

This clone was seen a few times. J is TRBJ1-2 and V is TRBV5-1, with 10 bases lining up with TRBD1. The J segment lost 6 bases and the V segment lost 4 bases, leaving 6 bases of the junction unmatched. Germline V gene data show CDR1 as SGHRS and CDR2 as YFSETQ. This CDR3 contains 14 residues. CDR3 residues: CASSAGQGVHGYTF. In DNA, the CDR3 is TGCGCCAGCAGCGCAGGACAGGGGGTACATGGCTACACCTTC.

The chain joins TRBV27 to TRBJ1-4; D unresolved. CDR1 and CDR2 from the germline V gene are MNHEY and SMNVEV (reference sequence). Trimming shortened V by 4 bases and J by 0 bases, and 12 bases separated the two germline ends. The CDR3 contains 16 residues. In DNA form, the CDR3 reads TGTGCCAGCAGTTCCTTGAAAGCTACAACTAATGAAAAACTGTTTTTT. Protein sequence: CASSSLKATTNEKLFF.

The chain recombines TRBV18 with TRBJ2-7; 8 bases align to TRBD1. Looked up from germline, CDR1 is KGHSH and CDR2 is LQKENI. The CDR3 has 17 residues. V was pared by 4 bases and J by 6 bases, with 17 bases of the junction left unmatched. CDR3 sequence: CASSLRGQGRTAGEQYF. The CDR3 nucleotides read TGTGCCAGCTCACTCCGAGGACAGGGTCGAACGGCGGGCGAGCAGTACTTC.

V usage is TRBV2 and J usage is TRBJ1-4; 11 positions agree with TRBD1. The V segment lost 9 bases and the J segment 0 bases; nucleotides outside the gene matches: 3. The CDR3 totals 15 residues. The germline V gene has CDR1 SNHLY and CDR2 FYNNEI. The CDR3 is CARGQGATTNEKLFF. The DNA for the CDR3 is TGTGCCAGAGGACAGGGGGCAACAACTAATGAAAAACTGTTTTTT.

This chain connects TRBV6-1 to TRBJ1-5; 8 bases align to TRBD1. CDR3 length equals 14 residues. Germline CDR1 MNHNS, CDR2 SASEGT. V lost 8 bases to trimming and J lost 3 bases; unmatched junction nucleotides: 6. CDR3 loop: CASLRTGLNQPQHF. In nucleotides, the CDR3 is TGTGCCAGCCTGAGGACAGGGCTCAATCAGCCCCAGCATTTT.

Here the CDR3 reads CASSLWSAGGQMVLTF. The CDR3 DNA follows: TGTGCCAGCAGTTTATGGTCAGCGGGGGGCCAGATGGTCCTGACTTTC. The chain has TRBV28 and TRBJ2-6, with 9 bases matching TRBD2. Unmatched junction bases numbered 10, after V lost 0 bases and J lost 13 bases. Germline V lookup: CDR1 MDHEN, CDR2 SYDVKM. CDR3 length: 16 residues.

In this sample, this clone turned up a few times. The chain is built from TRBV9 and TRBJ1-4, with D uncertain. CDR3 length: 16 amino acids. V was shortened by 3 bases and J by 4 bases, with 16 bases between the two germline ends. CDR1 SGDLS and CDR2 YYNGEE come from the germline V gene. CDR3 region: CASSGVRAVDNEKLFF. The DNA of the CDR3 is TGTGCCAGCAGCGGGGTGAGGGCAGTTGATAATGAAAAACTGTTTTTT.

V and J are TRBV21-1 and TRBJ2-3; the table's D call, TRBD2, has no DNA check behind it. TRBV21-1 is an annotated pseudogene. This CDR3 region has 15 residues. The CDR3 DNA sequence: TGTGCCAGCAGCGCAAAACTAGGAGGGACAGATACGCAGTATTTT. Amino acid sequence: CASSAKLGGTDTQYF.

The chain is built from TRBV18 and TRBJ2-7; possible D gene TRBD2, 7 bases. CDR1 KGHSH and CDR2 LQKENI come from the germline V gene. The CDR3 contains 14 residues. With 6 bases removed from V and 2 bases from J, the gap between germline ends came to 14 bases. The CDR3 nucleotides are TGTGCCAGCTCGGGGGGGGCGGGAACCTACGAGCAGTACTTC. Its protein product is CASSGGAGTYEQYF. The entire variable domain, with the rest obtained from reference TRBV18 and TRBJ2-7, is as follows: NAGVMQNPRHLVRRRGQEARLRCSPMKGHSHVYWYRQLPEEGLKFMVYLQKENIIDESGMPKERFSAEFPKEGPSILRIQQVVRGDSAAYFCASSGGAGTYEQYFGPGTRLTVT.

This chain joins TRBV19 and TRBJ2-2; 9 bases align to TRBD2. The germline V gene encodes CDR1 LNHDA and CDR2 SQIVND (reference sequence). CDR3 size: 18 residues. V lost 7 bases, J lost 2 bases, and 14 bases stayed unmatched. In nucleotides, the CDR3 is TGTGCCAGTACCAGGGTTGGCCTAGCGGGACCCAACACCGGGGAGCTGTTTTTT. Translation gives CASTRVGLAGPNTGELFF.

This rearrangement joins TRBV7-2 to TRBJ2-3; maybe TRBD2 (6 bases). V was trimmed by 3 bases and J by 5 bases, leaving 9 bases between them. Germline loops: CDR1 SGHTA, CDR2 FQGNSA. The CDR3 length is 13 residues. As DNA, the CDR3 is TGTGCCAGCAGCTTCCTCGGGGGAGATACGCAGTATTTT. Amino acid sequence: CASSFLGGDTQYF.

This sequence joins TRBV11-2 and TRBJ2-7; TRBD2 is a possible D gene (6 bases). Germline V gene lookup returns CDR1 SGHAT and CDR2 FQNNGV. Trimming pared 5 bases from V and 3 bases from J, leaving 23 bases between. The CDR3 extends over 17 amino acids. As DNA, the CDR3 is TGTGCCAGCAGCAGACACCGGGACTTTAAATCGAACTACGAGCAGTACTTC. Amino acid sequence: CASSRHRDFKSNYEQYF.

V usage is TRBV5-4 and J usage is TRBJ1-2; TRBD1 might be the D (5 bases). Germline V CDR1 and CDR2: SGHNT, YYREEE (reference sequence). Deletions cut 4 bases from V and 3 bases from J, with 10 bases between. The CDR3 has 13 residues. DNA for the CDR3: TGTGCCAGCAGCCCGGACATGCACTATGGCTACACCTTC. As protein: CASSPDMHYGYTF.

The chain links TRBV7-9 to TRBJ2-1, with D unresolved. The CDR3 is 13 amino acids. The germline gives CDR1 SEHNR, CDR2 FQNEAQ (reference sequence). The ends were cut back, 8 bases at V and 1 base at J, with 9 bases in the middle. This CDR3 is CASAIGSYNEQFF. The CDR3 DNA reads TGTGCCAGCGCTATCGGGTCCTACAATGAGCAGTTCTTC.

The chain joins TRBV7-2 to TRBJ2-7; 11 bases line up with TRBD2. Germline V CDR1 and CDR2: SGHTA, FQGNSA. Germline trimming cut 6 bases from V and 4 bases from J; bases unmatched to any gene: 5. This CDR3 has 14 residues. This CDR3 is CASRIAGGKYEQYF. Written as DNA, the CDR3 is TGTGCCAGCAGGATAGCGGGAGGGAAATACGAGCAGTACTTC.

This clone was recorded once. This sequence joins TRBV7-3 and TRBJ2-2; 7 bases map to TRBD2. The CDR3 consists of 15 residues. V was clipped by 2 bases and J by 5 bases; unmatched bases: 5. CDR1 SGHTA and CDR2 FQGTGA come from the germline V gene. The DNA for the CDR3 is TGTGCCAGCAGCTTAGAGGGGAGGGGTACCGGGGAGCTGTTTTTT. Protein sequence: CASSLEGRGTGELFF.

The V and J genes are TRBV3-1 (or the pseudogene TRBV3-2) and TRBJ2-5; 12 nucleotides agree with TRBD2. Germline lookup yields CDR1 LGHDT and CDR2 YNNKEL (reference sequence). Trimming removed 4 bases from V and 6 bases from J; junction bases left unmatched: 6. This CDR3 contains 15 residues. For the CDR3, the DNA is TGTGCCAGCAGCCCGCGGACTAGCGGGACGAAGACCCAGTACTTC. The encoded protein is CASSPRTSGTKTQYF.